Below, one T cell receptor (beta chain) is given with its context. Its antigen is currently unknown. The sample originates from a study of vaccination effects on CD4 cells after COVID-19. Ahead of sequencing, the ViraFEST assay grew antigen-specific CD4+ T cells using viral peptide pools. Once cultured for nine to ten days, the cells underwent separation to obtain CD4+ T cells. People in the vaccine group had not been infected with SARS-CoV-2 before, and their nucleocapsid antibodies were negative. The authors exchanged half the medium for IL-2 medium on days 3 and 7. TCRdb keeps only in-frame clones here, not all; method: immunoSEQ multiplex PCR. The data contain fewer than 55,000 clones, roughly 73% of them singletons. V gave up 5 bases and J gave up 4 bases, with 9 bases separating them. The CDR3 runs to 13 residues.

V and J are TRBV12-3 or TRBV12-4 and TRBJ1-5; D unresolved. The sequence derives from a human donor who received a COVID-19 vaccine. Sequencing was performed on CD4+ T cells from PBMCs cultured with HCoV-OC43 spike peptides, taken before COVID-19 vaccination. Subset: HCoV-OC43 spike overlapping peptide pool stimulation. CDR3 DNA: TGTGCCAGCAGTAAGGTCAGGAATCAGCCCCAGCATTTT. It translates to CASSKVRNQPQHF.